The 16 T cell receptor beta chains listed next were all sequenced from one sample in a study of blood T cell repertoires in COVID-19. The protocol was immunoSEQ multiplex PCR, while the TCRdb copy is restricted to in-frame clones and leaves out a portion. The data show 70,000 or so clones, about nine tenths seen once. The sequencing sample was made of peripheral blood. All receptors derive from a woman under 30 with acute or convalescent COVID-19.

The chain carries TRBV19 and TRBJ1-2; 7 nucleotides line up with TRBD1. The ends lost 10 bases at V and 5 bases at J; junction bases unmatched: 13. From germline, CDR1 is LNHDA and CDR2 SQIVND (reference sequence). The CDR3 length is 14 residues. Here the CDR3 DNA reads TGTGCCACCCTTGTTACCGGGACAGCTTATGGCTACACCTTC. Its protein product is CATLVTGTAYGYTF.

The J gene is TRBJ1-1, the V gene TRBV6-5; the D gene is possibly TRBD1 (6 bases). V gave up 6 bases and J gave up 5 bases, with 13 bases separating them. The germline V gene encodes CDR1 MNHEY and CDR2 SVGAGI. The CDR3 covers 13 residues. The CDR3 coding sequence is TGTGCCAGCAGCCCACAGGGCTGGACTGAAGCTTTCTTT. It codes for CASSPQGWTEAFF.

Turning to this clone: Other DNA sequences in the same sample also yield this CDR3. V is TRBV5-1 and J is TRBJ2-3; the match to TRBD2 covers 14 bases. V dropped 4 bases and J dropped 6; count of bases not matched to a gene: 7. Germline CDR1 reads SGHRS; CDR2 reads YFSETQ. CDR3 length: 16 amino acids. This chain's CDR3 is CASSTGLAGAGDTQYF. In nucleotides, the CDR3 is TGCGCCAGCAGCACGGGACTAGCGGGGGCGGGGGATACGCAGTATTTT.

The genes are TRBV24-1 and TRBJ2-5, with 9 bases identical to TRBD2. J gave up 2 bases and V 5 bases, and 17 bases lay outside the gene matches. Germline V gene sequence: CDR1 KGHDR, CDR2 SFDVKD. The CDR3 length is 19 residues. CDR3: CATSGPGTTSLAGQETQYF. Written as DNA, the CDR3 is TGTGCCACCAGTGGGCCTGGGACAACATCGCTAGCGGGGCAAGAGACCCAGTACTTC.

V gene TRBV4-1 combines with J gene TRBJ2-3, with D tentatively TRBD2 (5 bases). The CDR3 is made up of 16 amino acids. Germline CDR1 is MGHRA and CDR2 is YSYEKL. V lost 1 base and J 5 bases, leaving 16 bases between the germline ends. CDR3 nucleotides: TGCGCCAGCAGCCAAGTAGGAGGTAGGGTAGGAGATACGCAGTATTTT. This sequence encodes CASSQVGGRVGDTQYF.

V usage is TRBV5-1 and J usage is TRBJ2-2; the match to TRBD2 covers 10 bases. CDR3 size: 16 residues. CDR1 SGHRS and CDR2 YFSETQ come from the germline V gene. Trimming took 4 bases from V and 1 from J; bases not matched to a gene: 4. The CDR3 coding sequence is TGCGCCAGCAGCCCCGGACTAGCGGAGAACACCGGGGAGCTGTTTTTT. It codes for CASSPGLAENTGELFF. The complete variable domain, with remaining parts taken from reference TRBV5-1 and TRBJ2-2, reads KAGVTQTPRYLIKTRGQQVTLSCSPISGHRSVSWYQQTPGQGLQFLFEYFSETQRNKGNFPGRFSGRQFSNSRSEMNVSTLELGDSALYLCASSPGLAENTGELFFGEGSRLTVL.

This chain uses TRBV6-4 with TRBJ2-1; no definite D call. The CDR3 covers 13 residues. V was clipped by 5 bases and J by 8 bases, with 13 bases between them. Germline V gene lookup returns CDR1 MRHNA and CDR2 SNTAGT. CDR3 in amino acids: CASSFGLTDEQFF. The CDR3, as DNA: TGTGCCAGCAGTTTCGGTCTTACGGATGAGCAGTTCTTC.

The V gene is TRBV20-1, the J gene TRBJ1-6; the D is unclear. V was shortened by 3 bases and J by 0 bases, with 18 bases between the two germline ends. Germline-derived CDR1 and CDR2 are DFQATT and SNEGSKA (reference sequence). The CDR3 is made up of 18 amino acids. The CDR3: CSASGHQSGSSYNSPLHF. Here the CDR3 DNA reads TGCAGTGCTAGTGGTCATCAGTCGGGGAGCTCCTATAATTCACCCCTCCACTTT.

The DNA of the CDR3 is TGTGCCAGTAGCTCGGACAGGGGCTCGGTGGACGAGCAGTACTTC. This gives the protein CASSSDRGSVDEQYF. This chain connects TRBV19 to TRBJ2-7, with 9 bases that match TRBD1. This CDR3 is 15 amino acids long. Germline CDR1 is LNHDA and CDR2 is SQIVND (reference sequence). V lost 6 bases to trimming and J lost 5 bases; unmatched junction nucleotides: 11.

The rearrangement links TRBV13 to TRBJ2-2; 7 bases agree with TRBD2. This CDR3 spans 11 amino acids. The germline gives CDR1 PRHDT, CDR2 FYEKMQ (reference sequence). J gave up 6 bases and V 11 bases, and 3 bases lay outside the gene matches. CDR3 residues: CASGGAGELFF. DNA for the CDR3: TGTGCCTCTGGGGGGGCCGGGGAGCTGTTTTTT. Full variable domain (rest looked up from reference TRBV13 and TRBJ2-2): AAGVIQSPRHLIKEKRETATLKCYPIPRHDTVYWYQQGPGQDPQFLISFYEKMQSDKGSIPDRFSAQQFSDYHSELNMSSLELGDSALYFCASGGAGELFFGEGSRLTVL.

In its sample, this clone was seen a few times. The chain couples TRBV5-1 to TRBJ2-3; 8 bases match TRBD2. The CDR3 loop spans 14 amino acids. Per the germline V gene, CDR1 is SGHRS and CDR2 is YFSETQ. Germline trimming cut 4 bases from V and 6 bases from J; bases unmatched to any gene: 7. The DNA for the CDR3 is TGCGCCAGCAGCGACGGGGGGGTCCGGGATACGCAGTATTTT. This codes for CASSDGGVRDTQYF.

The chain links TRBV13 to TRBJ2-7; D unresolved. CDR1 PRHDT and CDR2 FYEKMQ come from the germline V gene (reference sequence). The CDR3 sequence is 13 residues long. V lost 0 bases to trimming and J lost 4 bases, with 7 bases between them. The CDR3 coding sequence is TGTGCCAGCAGCTTAGGACACCAATACGAGCAGTACTTC. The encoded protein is CASSLGHQYEQYF. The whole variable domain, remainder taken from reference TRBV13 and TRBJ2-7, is AAGVIQSPRHLIKEKRETATLKCYPIPRHDTVYWYQQGPGQDPQFLISFYEKMQSDKGSIPDRFSAQQFSDYHSELNMSSLELGDSALYFCASSLGHQYEQYFGPGTRLTVT.

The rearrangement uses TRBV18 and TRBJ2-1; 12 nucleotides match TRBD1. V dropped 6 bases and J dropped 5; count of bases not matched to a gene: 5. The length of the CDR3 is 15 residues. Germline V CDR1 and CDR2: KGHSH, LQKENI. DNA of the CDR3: TGTGCCAGCTCCCGAGGGACAGGGGGCAACAATGAGCAGTTCTTC. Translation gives CASSRGTGGNNEQFF.

CDR3 residues: CSAFRDSNEQFF. CDR3 coding DNA: TGCAGCGCCTTTAGGGACTCCAATGAGCAGTTCTTC. This sequence joins TRBV29-1 and TRBJ2-1, with D tentatively TRBD2 (6 bases). From germline, CDR1 is SQVTM and CDR2 ANQGSEA. The CDR3 runs to 12 residues. Deletions cut 7 bases from V and 6 bases from J, with 13 bases between.

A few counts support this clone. In nucleotides, the CDR3 is TGTGCCAGCAGTTTCCCGGTGGGGACAGGGAACTACGAGCAGTACTTC. Its translation is CASSFPVGTGNYEQYF. V gene TRBV11-2 combines with J gene TRBJ2-7, with 9 bases aligning to TRBD1. Germline V gives CDR1 SGHAT, CDR2 FQNNGV. J lost 3 bases, V lost 6 bases, and 12 bases had no gene match. The CDR3 length is 16 residues.

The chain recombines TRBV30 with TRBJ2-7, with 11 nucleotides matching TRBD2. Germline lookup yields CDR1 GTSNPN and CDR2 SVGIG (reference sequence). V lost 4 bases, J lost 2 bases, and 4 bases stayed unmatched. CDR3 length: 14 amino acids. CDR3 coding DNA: TGTGCCTGGACTCGACTAGCGGGACCCTACGAGCAGTACTTC. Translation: CAWTRLAGPYEQYF.